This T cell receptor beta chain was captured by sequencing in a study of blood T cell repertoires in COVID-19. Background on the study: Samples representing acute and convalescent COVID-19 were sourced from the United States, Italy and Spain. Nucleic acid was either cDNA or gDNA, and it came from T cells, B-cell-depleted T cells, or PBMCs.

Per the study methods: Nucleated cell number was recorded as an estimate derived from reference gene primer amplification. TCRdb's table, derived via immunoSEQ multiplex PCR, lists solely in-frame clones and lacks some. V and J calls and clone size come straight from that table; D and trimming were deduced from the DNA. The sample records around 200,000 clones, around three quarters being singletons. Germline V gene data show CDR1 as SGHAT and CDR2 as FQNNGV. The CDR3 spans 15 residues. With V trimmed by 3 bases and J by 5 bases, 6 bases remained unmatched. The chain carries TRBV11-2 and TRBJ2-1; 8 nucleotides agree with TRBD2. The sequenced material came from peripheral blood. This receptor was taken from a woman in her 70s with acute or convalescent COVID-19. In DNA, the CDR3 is TGTGCCAGCAGCTTCGGGACTAGATCTAACAATGAGCAGTTCTTC. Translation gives CASSFGTRSNNEQFF.